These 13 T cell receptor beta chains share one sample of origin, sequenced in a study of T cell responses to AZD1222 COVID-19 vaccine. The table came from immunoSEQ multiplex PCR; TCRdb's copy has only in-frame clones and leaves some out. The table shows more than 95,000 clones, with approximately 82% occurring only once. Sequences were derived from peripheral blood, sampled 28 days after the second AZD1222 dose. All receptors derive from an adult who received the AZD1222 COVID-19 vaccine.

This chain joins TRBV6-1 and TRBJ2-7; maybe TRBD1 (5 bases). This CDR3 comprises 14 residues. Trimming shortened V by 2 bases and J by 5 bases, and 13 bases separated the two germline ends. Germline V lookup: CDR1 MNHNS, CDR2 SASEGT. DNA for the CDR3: TGTGCCAGCAGTGAATTGAAGGGGCGGAACGAGCAGTACTTC. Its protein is CASSELKGRNEQYF.

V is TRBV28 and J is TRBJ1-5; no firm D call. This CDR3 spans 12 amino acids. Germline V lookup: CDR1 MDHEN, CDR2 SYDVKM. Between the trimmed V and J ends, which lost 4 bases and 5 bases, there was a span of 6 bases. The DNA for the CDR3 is TGTGCCAGCAGTTCGAACGATCAGCCCCAGCATTTT. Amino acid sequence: CASSSNDQPQHF.

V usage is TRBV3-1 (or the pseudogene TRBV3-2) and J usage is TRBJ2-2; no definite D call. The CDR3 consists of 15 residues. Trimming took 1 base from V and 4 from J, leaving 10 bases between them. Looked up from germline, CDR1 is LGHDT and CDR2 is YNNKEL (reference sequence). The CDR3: CASSQVYPVTGELFF. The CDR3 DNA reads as TGTGCCAGCAGCCAAGTGTACCCCGTCACCGGGGAGCTGTTTTTT.

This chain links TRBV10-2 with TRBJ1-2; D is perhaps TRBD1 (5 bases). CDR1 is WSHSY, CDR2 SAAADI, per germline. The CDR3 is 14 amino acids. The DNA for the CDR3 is TGCGATTTCCCCCGAGGGGTGGAAGACTATGGCTACACCTTC. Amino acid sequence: CDFPRGVEDYGYTF.

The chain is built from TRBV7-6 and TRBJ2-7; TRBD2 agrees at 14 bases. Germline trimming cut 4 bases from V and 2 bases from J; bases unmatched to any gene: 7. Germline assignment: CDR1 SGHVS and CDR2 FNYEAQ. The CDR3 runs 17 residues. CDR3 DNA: TGTGCCAGCAGCTCCCTGGGACTAGCGGGGGAAACCTACGAGCAGTACTTC. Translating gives CASSSLGLAGETYEQYF. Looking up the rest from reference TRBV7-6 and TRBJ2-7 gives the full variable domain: GAGVSQSPRYKVTKRGQDVALRCDPISGHVSLYWYRQALGQGPEFLTYFNYEAQQDKSGLPNDRFSAERPEGSISTLTIQRTEQRDSAMYRCASSSLGLAGETYEQYFGPGTRLTVT.

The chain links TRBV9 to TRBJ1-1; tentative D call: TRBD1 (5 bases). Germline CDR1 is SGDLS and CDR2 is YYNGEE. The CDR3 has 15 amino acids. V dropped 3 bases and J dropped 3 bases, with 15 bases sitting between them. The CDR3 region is CASSDRSGVDTEAFF. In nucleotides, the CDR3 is TGTGCCAGCAGCGACCGCTCGGGGGTGGACACTGAAGCTTTCTTT.

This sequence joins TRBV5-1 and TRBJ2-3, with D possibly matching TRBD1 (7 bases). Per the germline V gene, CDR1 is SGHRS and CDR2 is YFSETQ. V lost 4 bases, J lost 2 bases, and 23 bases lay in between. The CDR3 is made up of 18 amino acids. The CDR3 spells CASSPRGGFGGATDTQYF. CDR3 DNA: TGCGCCAGCAGCCCACGAGGGGGCTTCGGCGGGGCCACAGATACGCAGTATTTT.

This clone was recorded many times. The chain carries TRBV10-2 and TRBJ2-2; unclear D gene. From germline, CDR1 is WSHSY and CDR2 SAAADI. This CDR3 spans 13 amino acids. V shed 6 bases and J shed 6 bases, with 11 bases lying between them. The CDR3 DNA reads TGCGCCAGCAGGGTGATAGGCTCCGGGGAGCTGTTTTTT. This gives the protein CASRVIGSGELFF.

The CDR3, as DNA: TGTGCCAGCAGCCAAGCCACAGGGGGTCTTGGCTACACCTTC. This gives the protein CASSQATGGLGYTF. J is TRBJ1-2 and V is TRBV3-1 (or the pseudogene TRBV3-2), with 8 bases identical to TRBD1. The CDR3 runs to 14 residues. Trimming cost V 1 base and J 7 bases; bases outside gene matches: 5. The germline CDR1 and CDR2 sequences are LGHDT and YNNKEL (reference sequence).

The CDR3 sequence: CAWKVLGYTF. In DNA, the CDR3 is TGTGCCTGGAAGGTCCTGGGCTACACCTTC. This chain joins TRBV30 and TRBJ1-2; D is unresolved. V was trimmed by 4 bases and J by 8 bases, leaving 8 bases between them. Germline-derived CDR1 and CDR2 are GTSNPN and SVGIG (reference sequence). The CDR3 sequence is 10 residues long.

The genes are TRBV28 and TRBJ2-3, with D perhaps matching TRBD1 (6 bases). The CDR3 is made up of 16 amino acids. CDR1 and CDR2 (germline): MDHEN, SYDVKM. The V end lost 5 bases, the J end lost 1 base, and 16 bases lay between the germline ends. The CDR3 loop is CASSRGQTGGTDTQYF. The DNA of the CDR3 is TGTGCCAGCAGTCGCGGACAGACGGGCGGCACAGATACGCAGTATTTT.

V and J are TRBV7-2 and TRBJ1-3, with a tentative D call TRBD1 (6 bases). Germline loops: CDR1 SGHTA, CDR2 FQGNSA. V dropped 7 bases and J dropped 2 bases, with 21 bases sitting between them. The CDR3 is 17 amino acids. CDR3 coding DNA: TGTGCCAGCACCTCCCAGACAGGCAATCTAGCTGGAAACACCATATATTTT. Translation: CASTSQTGNLAGNTIYF.

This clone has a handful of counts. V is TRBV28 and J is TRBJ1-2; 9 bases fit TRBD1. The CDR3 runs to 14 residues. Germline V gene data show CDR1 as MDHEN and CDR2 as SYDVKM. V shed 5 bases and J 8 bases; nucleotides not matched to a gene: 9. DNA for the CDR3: TGTGCCAGCAGTACCACAGGGGGCGCGTTGGGCTACACCTTC. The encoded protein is CASSTTGGALGYTF.